This TCR beta chain was identified in a study of T-cell memory formation after mild COVID-19. Worth noting for this clonotype: Its target is not known.

Whole-study results and caveats: The study detected some responding clones in pre-infection memory, suggesting cross-reactive memory joined.

V was cut by 2 bases and J by 3 bases, with 17 bases left in between. This CDR3 has 17 residues. CDR1 SGHNT and CDR2 YYREEE come from the germline V gene (reference sequence). TCRdb reprocessed the 5' RACE reads with MiXCR, giving one entry per CDR3 protein. The table records about 150,000 distinct CDR3 sequences, about 14% of them present only once. The chain is built from TRBV5-4 and TRBJ2-2; weak D call: TRBD2 (7 bases). The sequence was collected from an adult woman who had mild COVID-19 (a few samples of this study predate the infection). Cell type and time point are not known. The sequenced material came from PBMCs or a T cell subset sorted from them (not recorded which). The CDR3 sequence is CASSLPGASGYTGELFF. In DNA form, the CDR3 reads TGTGCCAGCAGCTTACCGGGGGCTAGCGGATACACCGGGGAGCTGTTTTTT.